Listed below are T cell receptor beta chains from one sample, sequenced in a study of sequential checkpoint blockade in melanoma. TCRdb's copy holds only in-frame clones and misses some; the assay was immunoSEQ multiplex PCR. The sample holds about 11,000 clones; around four fifths are singletons and the top ten take about 11%. Sequenced here: CD8+ T cells sorted from blood (inferred from file names), sampled from a patient given nivolumab and ipilimumab in sequence. Receptors originate from a human donor with melanoma. Each CDR3 is given with its conserved first and last residue. A row's size may be missing; if present it is once, few, many or a size class.

cdr3_aa | clone_size | j_call | v_call
CASRGLHLFF | . | TRBJ2-7 | TRBV25-1
CASSIARSTDTQYF | . | TRBJ2-3 | TRBV19
CASSPGHKVNYEQYF | . | TRBJ2-7 | TRBV5-1
CASSPFRTGKVQETQYF | few | TRBJ2-5 | TRBV18
CASSAYSGGTDTQYF | . | TRBJ2-3 | TRBV5-1
CASSDPTGESQETQYF | . | TRBJ2-5 | TRBV25-1
CASSVVTGTTEAFF | . | TRBJ1-1 | TRBV2
CASSEDRGTTDTQYF | . | TRBJ2-3 | TRBV6-1
CASSVDGSNHEQYF | . | TRBJ2-7 | TRBV9
CASSESIRGEKLFF | few | TRBJ1-4 | TRBV6-4
CASSFEAFMNTEAFF | . | TRBJ1-1 | TRBV7-9
CASSDGGGYTF | large | TRBJ1-2 | TRBV19
CASGGWTSGNTGELFF | . | TRBJ2-2 | TRBV9
CASSGVRDRYGYTF | . | TRBJ1-2 | TRBV25-1
CASLLRQREGLQETQYF | . | TRBJ2-5 | TRBV19
CASSLQTSNYGYTF | . | TRBJ1-2 | TRBV7-9
CASSYPKGDRAETQYF | . | TRBJ2-5 | TRBV6-7
CASRGHPENQPQHF | . | TRBJ1-5 | TRBV28
CASSADRGYYYGYTF | . | TRBJ1-2 | TRBV27
CASSYRQGAPVEQYF | . | TRBJ2-7 | TRBV5-1
CASSLEAYYEAFF | once | TRBJ1-1 | TRBV5-1
CASSDRANTEAFF | . | TRBJ1-1 | TRBV18
CASSSGGYTGELFF | . | TRBJ2-2 | TRBV7-3
CASSTLLVEGTDTQYF | . | TRBJ2-3 | TRBV27
CATSRGTGDTGELFF | few | TRBJ2-2 | TRBV15
CASSSGQNYGYTF | . | TRBJ1-2 | TRBV5-6
CASSSRVGDTEAFF | . | TRBJ1-1 | TRBV6-6
CASSRGKYNEQFF | . | TRBJ2-1 | TRBV2
CASSPTREPYTDTQYF | . | TRBJ2-3 | TRBV6-6
CASSDRGAYEQYF | . | TRBJ2-7 | TRBV6-6
CASSEEGAGQPQHF | . | TRBJ1-5 | TRBV2
CASSARDYNEQFF | . | TRBJ2-1 | TRBV9
CASSPQRGKQYF | . | TRBJ2-7 | TRBV28
CASSPQGDGTEAFF | . | TRBJ1-1 | TRBV9
CASSRAPYEQYF | . | TRBJ2-7 | TRBV27
CASSYNPEGGELFF | few | TRBJ2-2 | TRBV6-5
CASSPGTGERGYTF | . | TRBJ1-2 | TRBV7-9
CASSRPGTGVTYEQYF | . | TRBJ2-7 | TRBV2
CASSPDRNYGYTF | few | TRBJ1-2 | TRBV7-9
CASSFSGTGRPGELFF | . | TRBJ2-2 | TRBV28
CAISDTSYEQYF | . | TRBJ2-7 | TRBV10-3
CASSFSKRNTEAFF | . | TRBJ1-1 | TRBV5-6
CASSSNLPGEGAEQYF | . | TRBJ2-7 | TRBV6-5
CASSLGEGDGREQFF | . | TRBJ2-1 | TRBV9
CASSPREAYGYTF | . | TRBJ1-2 | TRBV7-9
CASSPSDEGALASNTGELFF | . | TRBJ2-2 | TRBV13
CASSLAGGQNEQFF | . | TRBJ2-1 | TRBV7-3
CASSLDPRGSYEQYF | . | TRBJ2-7 | TRBV18
CASSHSRGGYETQYF | . | TRBJ2-5 | TRBV6-5
CASSPTGGGYTF | . | TRBJ1-2 | TRBV5-1